What follows are 4 T cell receptor beta chains derived from one specimen sequenced in a study of cytomegalovirus exposure and HLA in healthy donors. Both 60 Vbeta primers and 13 Jbeta primers went into the PCR. Some clones are missing from TCRdb's copy, which holds only in-frame ones; the method was immunoSEQ multiplex PCR. The sample has 200,000 to 250,000 clones, approximately 82% seen once; the top ten hold 0.55% to 0.7%. The sequencing input was PBMCs. These receptor sequences come from a middle-aged woman in good health and CMV-seronegative.

V and J are TRBV6-5 and TRBJ2-1, with 7 bases identical to TRBD1. Germline assignment: CDR1 MNHEY and CDR2 SVGAGI. The V and J ends lost 6 bases and 0 bases, in that order; junction bases with no gene match: 5. The CDR3 is 15 residues long. The DNA of the CDR3 is TGTGCCAGCAGGAGGGGACAGAACTCCTACAATGAGCAGTTCTTC. Its protein is CASRRGQNSYNEQFF.

As regards this clone: The sample contains more than one DNA sequence encoding this CDR3. The V and J genes are TRBV5-4 and TRBJ1-2; D is possibly TRBD1 (6 bases). The germline V gene has CDR1 SGHNT and CDR2 YYREEE (reference sequence). CDR3 length: 13 amino acids. Between the trimmed V and J ends, which lost 4 bases and 1 base, there was a span of 8 bases. This chain's CDR3 is CASSPDSNYGYTF. DNA for the CDR3: TGTGCCAGCAGCCCGGACAGTAACTATGGCTACACCTTC.

A remark on this clone: The junction departs from the called germline gene at one end, perhaps through a read error. This sequence joins TRBV2 and TRBJ1-2; the D gene is possibly TRBD1 (5 bases). CDR1 and CDR2 (germline): SNHLY, FYNNEI. The CDR3 is 15 residues long. The CDR3, as DNA: TGTGCCGGCAGTGGGGGGAGGGGCGGCCTTGGGGGCTACACCTTC. It yields the protein CAGSGGRGGLGGYTF. Together with reference TRBV2 and TRBJ1-2, the CDR3 gives the full variable domain: EPEVTQTPSHQVTQMGQEVILRCVPISNHLYFYWYRQILGQKVEFLVSFYNNEISEKSEIFDDQFSVERPDGSNFTLKIRSTKLEDSAMYFCAGSGGRGGLGGYTFGSGTRLTVV.

This chain connects TRBV23-1 to TRBJ1-2; tentatively, D is TRBD1 (5 bases). TRBV23-1 is given ORF status, its function remaining uncertain. Between the trimmed V and J ends, which lost 6 bases and 5 bases, there was a span of 13 bases. This CDR3 spans 13 amino acids. The CDR3 protein is CASSFGGWYGYTF. The CDR3 DNA follows: TGCGCCAGCAGCTTCGGGGGGTGGTATGGCTACACCTTC.